A single T cell receptor (beta chain) is shown here with its context. This sequence may be a read error, since a much larger clone differs from it by one base. The entry originates in a study of T cells in Graves' hyperthyroidism and ophthalmopathy. Amplification yielded TCR beta CDR3 regions, with RNA transcripts as the source. First-round RT-PCR targeting the TCR CDR3 was performed with the HTBI primer set. TCRdb passed the multiplex PCR reads through MiXCR, listing each CDR3 protein once. The sample lists hundreds of thousands of distinct CDR3 sequences, under 20% occurring once. The CDR3 covers 12 residues. V was clipped by 5 bases and J by 7 bases, with 11 bases between them. Participants, patients aged 18 to 65, had newly diagnosed hyperthyroidism with a duration under 2 months. Used for diagnoses were clinical symptoms, serum thyroxine and TRAb, thyroid ultrasound and orbital computed tomography. Ahead of any ophthalmopathy symptoms, the blood sample was obtained at the first diagnosis of hyperthyroidism.

This sequence was found in a woman aged 50 to 60 with Graves' hyperthyroidism that later progressed to Graves' ophthalmopathy. This rearrangement joins TRBV12-3 or TRBV12-4 to TRBJ1-1; tentatively, D is TRBD1 (5 bases). The source material was blood. In DNA form, the CDR3 reads TGTGCCAGCAGTGTCTCGACAGTTGAAGCTTTCTTT. This gives the protein CASSVSTVEAFF.